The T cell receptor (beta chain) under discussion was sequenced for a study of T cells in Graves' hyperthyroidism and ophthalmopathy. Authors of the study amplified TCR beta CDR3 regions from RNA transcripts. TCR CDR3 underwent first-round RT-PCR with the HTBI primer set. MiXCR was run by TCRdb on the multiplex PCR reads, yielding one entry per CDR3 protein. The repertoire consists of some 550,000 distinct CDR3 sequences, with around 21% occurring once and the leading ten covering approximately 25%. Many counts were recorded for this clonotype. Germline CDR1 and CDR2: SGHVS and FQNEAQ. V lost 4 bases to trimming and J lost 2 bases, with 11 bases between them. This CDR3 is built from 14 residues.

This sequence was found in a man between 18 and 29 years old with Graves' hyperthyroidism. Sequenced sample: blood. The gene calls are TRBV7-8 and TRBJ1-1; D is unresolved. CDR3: CASSSGNSNTEAFF. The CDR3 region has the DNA TGTGCCAGCAGCTCCGGTAACAGTAACACTGAAGCTTTCTTT. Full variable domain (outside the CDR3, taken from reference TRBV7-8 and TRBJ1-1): GAGVSQSPRYKVAKRGQDVALRCDPISGHVSLFWYQQALGQGPEFLTYFQNEAQLDKSGLPSDRFFAERPEGSVSTLKIQRTQQEDSAVYLCASSSGNSNTEAFFGQGTRLTVV.